This is a list of T cell receptor beta chains from one sample in a study of T cell responses to AZD1222 COVID-19 vaccine. Profiling relied on immunoSEQ multiplex PCR, and the TCRdb table lists in-frame clones only, not all of them. The sample holds around 100,000 clones, around 87% seen once. Sequenced here: peripheral blood, sampled on day 0 of MenACWY control vaccination. These receptors were collected from an adult in good health. Both conserved end residues are part of each CDR3. Each record gives: V gene, CDR3 length, J gene, D gene, clone size, CDR3 protein, CDR3 DNA. A D gene is named only where the DNA matches it firmly. Clone size is shown for a subset of rows, as once, few, many or a class of expanded clone.

V gene: TRBV5-4
CDR3 length: 15
J gene: TRBJ1-1
D gene: TRBD1
clone size: NA
CDR3 protein: CASSFGQGVHTEAFF
CDR3 DNA: TGTGCCAGCAGCTTTGGGCAGGGGGTACACACTGAAGCTTTCTTT

V gene: TRBV25-1
CDR3 length: 14
J gene: TRBJ2-1
D gene: TRBD2
clone size: NA
CDR3 protein: CASNSEREYHEQFF
CDR3 DNA: TGTGCCAGCAACTCCGAGCGGGAGTACCATGAGCAGTTCTTC

V gene: TRBV28
CDR3 length: 13
J gene: TRBJ1-1
D gene: NA
clone size: NA
CDR3 protein: CASRRRGGTEAFF
CDR3 DNA: TGTGCCAGCAGACGAAGAGGGGGCACTGAAGCTTTCTTT

V gene: TRBV5-5
CDR3 length: 18
J gene: TRBJ1-3
D gene: NA
clone size: NA
CDR3 protein: CASSHPRQAMASGNTIYF
CDR3 DNA: TGTGCCAGCAGTCATCCCCGCCAGGCCATGGCCTCTGGAAACACCATATATTTT

V gene: TRBV12-3/TRBV12-4
CDR3 length: 13
J gene: TRBJ2-3
D gene: NA
clone size: NA
CDR3 protein: CASSSSGWGTQYF
CDR3 DNA: TGTGCCAGCAGCTCCTCAGGGTGGGGTACGCAGTATTTT

V gene: TRBV7-6
CDR3 length: 14
J gene: TRBJ1-6
D gene: NA
clone size: NA
CDR3 protein: CASSRTEEGSPLHF
CDR3 DNA: TGTGCCAGCAGCCGGACGGAGGAAGGTTCACCCCTCCACTTT

V gene: TRBV5-4
CDR3 length: 16
J gene: TRBJ2-4
D gene: TRBD1
clone size: few
CDR3 protein: CASSYYESGTGYIQYF
CDR3 DNA: TGTGCCAGCAGCTACTACGAATCCGGGACAGGGTACATTCAGTACTTC

V gene: TRBV7-2
CDR3 length: 16
J gene: TRBJ1-3
D gene: NA
clone size: once
CDR3 protein: CASSLVKGSMGNTIYF
CDR3 DNA: TGTGCCAGCAGCTTAGTTAAGGGGTCGATGGGAAACACCATATATTTT

V gene: TRBV6-5
CDR3 length: 12
J gene: TRBJ1-3
D gene: NA
clone size: NA
CDR3 protein: CACRSSGNTIYF
CDR3 DNA: TGTGCCTGCCGGAGCTCTGGAAACACCATATATTTT

V gene: TRBV10-2
CDR3 length: 14
J gene: TRBJ1-1
D gene: NA
clone size: few
CDR3 protein: CASSDHSSNTEAFF
CDR3 DNA: TGCGCCAGCAGTGATCACTCATCGAACACTGAAGCTTTCTTT

V gene: TRBV24-1
CDR3 length: 14
J gene: TRBJ2-5
D gene: NA
clone size: NA
CDR3 protein: CATSDNQLPGTQYF
CDR3 DNA: TGTGCCACCAGTGACAATCAGCTCCCGGGGACCCAGTACTTC

V gene: TRBV2
CDR3 length: 15
J gene: TRBJ1-1
D gene: NA
clone size: NA
CDR3 protein: CASSEAGRWNTEAFF
CDR3 DNA: TGTGCCAGCAGTGAAGCGGGACGGTGGAACACTGAAGCTTTCTTT

V gene: TRBV6-5
CDR3 length: 13
J gene: TRBJ2-7
D gene: NA
clone size: NA
CDR3 protein: CASRFPGRNEQYF
CDR3 DNA: TGTGCCAGCAGATTTCCAGGGAGGAACGAGCAGTACTTC

V gene: TRBV9
CDR3 length: 17
J gene: TRBJ1-2
D gene: TRBD1
clone size: NA
CDR3 protein: CASSVETGTGADYGYTF
CDR3 DNA: TGTGCCAGCAGCGTAGAGACCGGGACAGGGGCCGACTATGGCTACACCTTC

V gene: TRBV6-1
CDR3 length: 13
J gene: TRBJ2-1
D gene: TRBD1
clone size: NA
CDR3 protein: CASSEPGQGEQFF
CDR3 DNA: TGTGCCAGCAGTGAACCTGGACAGGGGGAGCAGTTCTTC

V gene: TRBV6-6
CDR3 length: 12
J gene: TRBJ1-3
D gene: NA
clone size: NA
CDR3 protein: CATGGARNTIYF
CDR3 DNA: TGTGCCACCGGGGGGGCGCGAAACACCATATATTTT

V gene: TRBV27
CDR3 length: 14
J gene: TRBJ1-5
D gene: NA
clone size: NA
CDR3 protein: CASSLSRGNQPQHF
CDR3 DNA: TGTGCCAGCAGTTTATCACGTGGTAATCAGCCCCAGCATTTT

V gene: TRBV7-3
CDR3 length: 14
J gene: TRBJ2-5
D gene: NA
clone size: NA
CDR3 protein: CASSRRGDKETQYF
CDR3 DNA: TGTGCCAGCAGCCGCAGGGGGGACAAAGAGACCCAGTACTTC

V gene: TRBV15
CDR3 length: 20
J gene: TRBJ2-6
D gene: TRBD1
clone size: NA
CDR3 protein: CATSLVPGQGAHYGANVLTF
CDR3 DNA: TGTGCCACCAGCCTCGTTCCGGGACAGGGGGCCCACTATGGGGCCAACGTCCTGACTTTC

V gene: TRBV27
CDR3 length: 13
J gene: TRBJ1-1
D gene: NA
clone size: once
CDR3 protein: CATSDRPNTEAFF
CDR3 DNA: TGTGCCACCTCTGACAGGCCAAACACTGAAGCTTTCTTT

V gene: TRBV6-5
CDR3 length: 13
J gene: TRBJ2-2
D gene: NA
clone size: NA
CDR3 protein: CASSRTREGGLFF
CDR3 DNA: TGTGCCAGCAGTCGGACAAGGGAAGGTGGGCTGTTTTTT

V gene: TRBV3-1/TRBV3-2
CDR3 length: 17
J gene: TRBJ1-2
D gene: TRBD1
clone size: few
CDR3 protein: CASSQDRRQGRNYGYTF
CDR3 DNA: TGTGCCAGCAGCCAAGATCGAAGACAGGGAAGGAACTATGGCTACACCTTC

V gene: TRBV6-1
CDR3 length: 15
J gene: TRBJ1-5
D gene: NA
clone size: once
CDR3 protein: CASSEAGDSNQPQHF
CDR3 DNA: TGTGCCAGCAGTGAGGCGGGGGATAGCAATCAGCCCCAGCATTTT

V gene: TRBV2
CDR3 length: 15
J gene: TRBJ1-5
D gene: NA
clone size: NA
CDR3 protein: CASSEQDSLNQPQHF
CDR3 DNA: TGTGCCAGCAGTGAACAGGACAGCCTCAATCAGCCCCAGCATTTT

V gene: TRBV29-1
CDR3 length: 13
J gene: TRBJ2-1
D gene: NA
clone size: NA
CDR3 protein: CSVAQDSYNEQFF
CDR3 DNA: TGCAGCGTTGCCCAGGATTCCTACAATGAGCAGTTCTTC

V gene: TRBV6-2/TRBV6-3
CDR3 length: 16
J gene: TRBJ1-6
D gene: NA
clone size: NA
CDR3 protein: CASSSPPGLPGSPLHF
CDR3 DNA: TGTGCCAGCAGTTCTCCCCCGGGACTCCCTGGTTCACCCCTCCACTTT

V gene: TRBV6-2/TRBV6-3
CDR3 length: 15
J gene: TRBJ2-7
D gene: TRBD2
clone size: NA
CDR3 protein: CASSTTSGGSYEQYF
CDR3 DNA: TGTGCCAGCAGTACAACTAGCGGGGGATCCTACGAGCAGTACTTC

V gene: TRBV7-8
CDR3 length: 16
J gene: TRBJ2-1
D gene: NA
clone size: NA
CDR3 protein: CASSLALARTYNEQFF
CDR3 DNA: TGTGCCAGCAGCTTAGCCCTAGCGAGGACCTACAATGAGCAGTTCTTC

V gene: TRBV15
CDR3 length: 13
J gene: TRBJ1-2
D gene: NA
clone size: once
CDR3 protein: CATSRDGADGYTF
CDR3 DNA: TGTGCCACCAGCAGAGATGGTGCGGATGGCTACACCTTC

V gene: TRBV2
CDR3 length: 14
J gene: TRBJ2-1
D gene: NA
clone size: NA
CDR3 protein: CASNRDGGDNEQFF
CDR3 DNA: TGTGCCAGCAACCGGGACGGGGGAGACAATGAGCAGTTCTTC

V gene: TRBV7-2
CDR3 length: 15
J gene: TRBJ1-5
D gene: NA
clone size: NA
CDR3 protein: CASSFSRGHNQPQHF
CDR3 DNA: TGTGCCAGCAGCTTTTCCCGGGGTCATAATCAGCCCCAGCATTTT

V gene: TRBV7-2
CDR3 length: 16
J gene: TRBJ2-3
D gene: NA
clone size: few
CDR3 protein: CASSLLGGIGTDTQYF
CDR3 DNA: TGTGCCAGCAGCTTACTAGGTGGAATCGGCACAGATACGCAGTATTTT

V gene: TRBV11-2
CDR3 length: 13
J gene: TRBJ1-4
D gene: NA
clone size: NA
CDR3 protein: CASSPGHDEKLFF
CDR3 DNA: TGTGCCAGCAGCCCGGGACACGATGAAAAACTGTTTTTT

V gene: TRBV11-1
CDR3 length: 14
J gene: TRBJ2-5
D gene: NA
clone size: once
CDR3 protein: CASSFQRGRETQYF
CDR3 DNA: TGTGCCAGCAGCTTCCAAAGGGGGAGAGAGACCCAGTACTTC

V gene: TRBV24-1
CDR3 length: 15
J gene: TRBJ1-1
D gene: NA
clone size: NA
CDR3 protein: CATSDPRLGATEAFF
CDR3 DNA: TGTGCCACCAGTGACCCTCGCCTAGGGGCCACTGAAGCTTTCTTT

V gene: TRBV11-2
CDR3 length: 13
J gene: TRBJ1-1
D gene: NA
clone size: few
CDR3 protein: CASRWGDFTEAFF
CDR3 DNA: TGTGCCAGCAGGTGGGGGGATTTCACTGAAGCTTTCTTT

V gene: TRBV10-3
CDR3 length: 14
J gene: TRBJ2-3
D gene: NA
clone size: NA
CDR3 protein: CAISEELTTDTQYF
CDR3 DNA: TGTGCCATCAGTGAGGAGTTGACCACAGATACGCAGTATTTT

V gene: TRBV7-9
CDR3 length: 19
J gene: TRBJ1-1
D gene: TRBD1
clone size: once
CDR3 protein: CASSHPDRDRGTMNTEAFF
CDR3 DNA: TGTGCCAGCAGCCACCCCGACCGGGACAGGGGAACTATGAACACTGAAGCTTTCTTT

V gene: TRBV30
CDR3 length: 16
J gene: TRBJ1-6
D gene: TRBD1
clone size: NA
CDR3 protein: CAWARQGAIYNSPLHF
CDR3 DNA: TGTGCCTGGGCAAGACAGGGGGCTATCTATAATTCACCCCTCCACTTT

V gene: TRBV5-1
CDR3 length: 15
J gene: TRBJ1-1
D gene: NA
clone size: NA
CDR3 protein: CASSFETGMNTEAFF
CDR3 DNA: TGCGCCAGCAGCTTCGAGACAGGCATGAACACTGAAGCTTTCTTT

V gene: TRBV6-4
CDR3 length: 11
J gene: TRBJ1-4
D gene: NA
clone size: NA
CDR3 protein: CARWREEKLFF
CDR3 DNA: TGTGCCAGGTGGAGGGAGGAAAAACTGTTTTTT

V gene: TRBV6-5
CDR3 length: 16
J gene: TRBJ2-1
D gene: TRBD2
clone size: NA
CDR3 protein: CASSFNGGVSYNEQFF
CDR3 DNA: TGTGCCAGCAGTTTCAACGGGGGGGTTAGCTACAATGAGCAGTTCTTC

V gene: TRBV2
CDR3 length: 15
J gene: TRBJ1-5
D gene: NA
clone size: NA
CDR3 protein: CASTPGPYSNQPQHF
CDR3 DNA: TGTGCCAGCACCCCGGGGCCTTATAGCAATCAGCCCCAGCATTTT

V gene: TRBV28
CDR3 length: 13
J gene: TRBJ1-2
D gene: TRBD1
clone size: NA
CDR3 protein: CASRPTGGYGYTF
CDR3 DNA: TGTGCCAGCAGACCCACAGGGGGATATGGCTACACCTTC

V gene: TRBV5-1
CDR3 length: 15
J gene: TRBJ2-5
D gene: TRBD2
clone size: NA
CDR3 protein: CASSPGTRGGKTQYF
CDR3 DNA: TGCGCCAGCAGCCCGGGGACTCGGGGGGGAAAGACCCAGTACTTC

V gene: TRBV12-3/TRBV12-4
CDR3 length: 11
J gene: TRBJ2-3
D gene: NA
clone size: few
CDR3 protein: CASSLIATQYF
CDR3 DNA: TGTGCCAGCAGTTTAATAGCTACGCAGTATTTT

V gene: TRBV19
CDR3 length: 14
J gene: TRBJ1-5
D gene: NA
clone size: NA
CDR3 protein: CASSILGGGQPQHF
CDR3 DNA: TGTGCCAGTAGTATTTTGGGGGGCGGTCAGCCCCAGCATTTT

V gene: TRBV7-9
CDR3 length: 16
J gene: TRBJ1-1
D gene: NA
clone size: NA
CDR3 protein: CASSLGSVGMNTEAFF
CDR3 DNA: TGTGCCAGCAGCTTAGGGTCAGTGGGCATGAACACTGAAGCTTTCTTT

V gene: TRBV7-9
CDR3 length: 16
J gene: TRBJ1-1
D gene: NA
clone size: NA
CDR3 protein: CASSSQGYSLNTEAFF
CDR3 DNA: TGTGCCAGCAGCTCTCAGGGATACTCCTTGAACACTGAAGCTTTCTTT

V gene: TRBV4-1
CDR3 length: 14
J gene: TRBJ1-4
D gene: NA
clone size: NA
CDR3 protein: CASSQVRGSEKLFF
CDR3 DNA: TGCGCCAGCAGCCAAGTCAGGGGAAGCGAAAAACTGTTTTTT

V gene: TRBV4-1
CDR3 length: 18
J gene: TRBJ2-1
D gene: TRBD2
clone size: NA
CDR3 protein: CASSRGTSGRPRGNEQFF
CDR3 DNA: TGCGCCAGCAGCCGGGGGACTAGCGGGAGGCCCAGGGGAAATGAGCAGTTCTTC